The rows below give T cell receptor beta chains drawn from one sample of a study of chemoradiotherapy in HPV16-positive cancers. The data were produced by immunoSEQ multiplex PCR, yet TCRdb's version contains in-frame clones alone and is incomplete. The table shows about 12,000 clones, with 77% occurring only once. The specimen was collected from a patient who underwent chemoradiotherapy. The receptors stem from a human donor with HPV-associated anogenital cancer. CDR3s include the opening cysteine and the closing phenylalanine or tryptophan. D genes are given only for firm matches. Clone size is shown for a subset of rows, as once, few, many or a class of expanded clone.

V gene	J gene	CDR3 length	D gene	clone size	CDR3 DNA	CDR3 protein
TRBV2	TRBJ2-7	15	.	.	TGTGCCAGCAGTGAAGGGGGAATGCCCCCCTACGAGCAGTACTTC	CASSEGGMPPYEQYF
TRBV28	TRBJ2-7	14	.	few	TGTGCCGTGGGGGGACTCGGCGGGATGTCGGCGCAGTACTTC	CAVGGLGGMSAQYF
TRBV11-2	TRBJ1-2	14	.	.	TGTGCCAGCAGCTTAGTCAACCCGCAATATGGCTACACCTTC	CASSLVNPQYGYTF
TRBV25-1	TRBJ1-2	13	.	few	TGTGCCAGCAGTGTGACAGAGGGCTATGGCTACACCTTC	CASSVTEGYGYTF
TRBV14	TRBJ2-5	18	TRBD2	.	TGTGCCAGCAGCCAGAAGGCCCCCGGGCTAGCGGGCGTCAAGACCCAGTACTTC	CASSQKAPGLAGVKTQYF
TRBV7-9	TRBJ1-5	15	TRBD1	.	TGTGCCAGCGGGACAGAGATTGCGGGCAATCAGCCCCAGCATTTT	CASGTEIAGNQPQHF
TRBV29-1	TRBJ2-1	15	.	.	TGCAGCGTTGAGGAGCGCCAGAGCTCCTACAATGAGCAGTTCTTC	CSVEERQSSYNEQFF
TRBV5-1	TRBJ1-5	19	TRBD1	.	TGCGCCAGCAGCCCCGGGATAGGGACAGGAGGGTCTAGCAATCAGCCCCAGCATTTT	CASSPGIGTGGSSNQPQHF
TRBV13	TRBJ2-1	15	TRBD1	.	TGTGCCAGCAGCTCAGGGGGCGGGCCCTACAATGAGCAGTTCTTC	CASSSGGGPYNEQFF
TRBV28	TRBJ2-7	13	.	.	TGTGCCAGCAGTTCGACCTGGCCCTACGAGCAGTACTTC	CASSSTWPYEQYF
TRBV5-1	TRBJ1-1	15	.	.	TGCGCCAGCAGCTTGGTGCCAGAGCTATACACTGAAGCTTTCTTT	CASSLVPELYTEAFF
TRBV10-3	TRBJ2-1	18	.	.	TGTGCCATCAGTGTTGCCGTCGGTGGCGCTAGCTTCCACAATGAGCAGTTCTTC	CAISVAVGGASFHNEQFF
TRBV7-6	TRBJ1-5	14	.	few	TGTGCCAGCAGTCCCGGGACCGGGGGTTCGTCCCAGCATTTT	CASSPGTGGSSQHF
TRBV11-2	TRBJ1-2	11	.	few	TGTGCCAGCGGGGTTAACTATGGCTACACCTTC	CASGVNYGYTF
TRBV29-1	TRBJ2-7	13	.	.	TGCAGCGTTGAAGACATAGCGACCTACGAGCAGTACTTC	CSVEDIATYEQYF
TRBV2	TRBJ2-5	15	.	.	TGTGCCAGCAACCTCCTCGAGGGGGGGGGAGAGACCCAGTACTTC	CASNLLEGGGETQYF
TRBV9	TRBJ1-1	14	.	.	TGTGCCAGCAGCGTCTTCGGGGAAGAGACTGAAGCTTTCTTT	CASSVFGEETEAFF
TRBV5-1	TRBJ2-3	16	.	.	TGCGCCAGCAGCTTGTTGCAGGGAAGGGGGACAGATACGCAGTATTTT	CASSLLQGRGTDTQYF
TRBV5-6	TRBJ2-6	19	TRBD1	.	TGTGCCAGCAGCTTGATGGTACAGGACAGGGACGGGGGGGCCAACGTCCTGACTTTC	CASSLMVQDRDGGANVLTF